The 23 T cell receptor beta chains in this list originate from one sample, sequenced in a study of cytomegalovirus exposure and HLA in healthy donors. A multiplex PCR was run with 60 Vbeta primers and 13 Jbeta primers. The assay was immunoSEQ multiplex PCR, and TCRdb's table has in-frame clones only and misses some. The sample shows 70,000 to 100,000 clones, 80% of them seen only once. Sequencing was performed on PBMCs. These receptors were obtained from a woman in her forties or fifties in good health and CMV-seropositive.

This sequence joins TRBV6-1 and TRBJ1-2; TRBD1 matches at 7 bases. V shed 10 bases, J shed 7 bases, and the junction held 12 bases outside the gene matches. Germline values: CDR1 MNHNS, CDR2 SASEGT. The length of the CDR3 is 13 residues. CDR3 bases: TGTGCCACCATCATGGGACAGCTCACTGGCTACACCTTC. Translation gives CATIMGQLTGYTF.

The chain uses TRBV9 and TRBJ2-3; TRBD2 agrees at 9 bases. The CDR3 is 16 residues long. The V segment lost 0 bases and the J segment 1 base; nucleotides outside the gene matches: 3. The germline gives CDR1 SGDLS, CDR2 YYNGEE. The CDR3 DNA follows: TGTGCCAGCAGCGTAGTTGCGGGGGGGCGCACAGATACGCAGTATTTT. It specifies CASSVVAGGRTDTQYF.

This clone was seen a handful of times. This chain links TRBV6-4 with TRBJ1-1; 8 bases agree with TRBD1. This CDR3 spans 13 amino acids. Germline-derived CDR1 and CDR2 are MRHNA and SNTAGT. V trimming: 5 bases; J trimming: 5 bases; junction bases outside the gene matches: 4. The CDR3, as DNA: TGTGCCAGCAGTTACAGGGGGGGAACTGAAGCTTTCTTT. It translates to CASSYRGGTEAFF.

J is TRBJ1-1 and V is TRBV6-1; tentative D call: TRBD1 (5 bases). Per the germline V gene, CDR1 is MNHNS and CDR2 is SASEGT. V lost 6 bases and J 6 bases, leaving 17 bases between the germline ends. This CDR3 comprises 14 residues. In nucleotides, the CDR3 is TGTGCCAGCAGCCGATCCGGGACTTATTCTGAAGCTTTCTTT. Its protein product is CASSRSGTYSEAFF.

The genes are TRBV7-2 and TRBJ1-2; D might be TRBD1 (6 bases). Trimming shortened V by 0 bases and J by 7 bases, and 15 bases separated the two germline ends. The CDR3 spans 15 residues. Germline V gives CDR1 SGHTA, CDR2 FQGNSA. The CDR3 is CASSLALTGSSGYTF. Here the CDR3 DNA reads TGTGCCAGCAGCTTAGCGTTGACAGGTTCAAGTGGCTACACCTTC.

For the CDR3, the DNA is TGTGCCAGCAGTTTAATGACCGGGACAGATACGCAGTATTTT. Its translation: CASSLMTGTDTQYF. The chain uses TRBV27 and TRBJ2-3; unclear D gene. The CDR3 is made up of 14 amino acids. The V end lost 2 bases, the J end lost 3 bases, and 9 bases lay between the germline ends. The germline V gene has CDR1 MNHEY and CDR2 SMNVEV (reference sequence).

The chain joins TRBV14 to TRBJ1-6; the match to TRBD1 covers 8 bases. Germline assignment: CDR1 SGHDN and CDR2 FVKESK. Germline trimming cut 1 base from V and 7 bases from J; bases unmatched to any gene: 3. This CDR3 has 15 amino acids. The CDR3 DNA sequence: TGTGCCAGCAGCCAAGGACAGGGGAGGAATTCACCCCTCCACTTT. Translation: CASSQGQGRNSPLHF. Based on the CDR3 plus reference TRBV14 and TRBJ1-6, the full variable domain is EAGVTQFPSHSVIEKGQTVTLRCDPISGHDNLYWYRRVMGKEIKFLLHFVKESKQDESGMPNNRFLAERTGGTYSTLKVQPAELEDSGVYFCASSQGQGRNSPLHFGNGTRLTVT.

This rearrangement joins TRBV5-8 to TRBJ2-1; D is possibly TRBD2 (6 bases). This CDR3 region has 16 residues. With 6 bases removed from V and 6 bases from J, the gap between germline ends came to 22 bases. CDR1 and CDR2 from the germline V gene are SGHTS and YDEGEE. The CDR3: CASNRPSGLNPNEQFF. The CDR3 DNA sequence: TGTGCCAGCAACAGGCCCTCGGGACTGAACCCCAATGAGCAGTTCTTC.

The chain recombines TRBV10-3 with TRBJ2-5; 10 bases agree with TRBD1. The CDR3 length is 16 residues. Losses at the gene ends were 6 bases for V and 5 bases for J; bases not matched to a gene: 12. Germline CDR1 is ENHRY and CDR2 is SYGVKD. Here the CDR3 DNA reads TGTGCCATCAGCCCCGGGACAGGGGCCCCCCGGGAGACCCAGTACTTC. Its protein product is CAISPGTGAPRETQYF.

V is TRBV2 and J is TRBJ2-2, with 8 bases fitting TRBD2. J gave up 4 bases and V 7 bases, and 8 bases lay outside the gene matches. CDR1 is SNHLY, CDR2 FYNNEI, per germline. The CDR3 has 15 amino acids. The CDR3 region has the DNA TGTGCCAGCACGGGCCCTAGCGGGCTCACCGGGGAGCTGTTTTTT. Translated, it gives CASTGPSGLTGELFF. Full variable domain (outside the CDR3, taken from reference TRBV2 and TRBJ2-2): EPEVTQTPSHQVTQMGQEVILRCVPISNHLYFYWYRQILGQKVEFLVSFYNNEISEKSEIFDDQFSVERPDGSNFTLKIRSTKLEDSAMYFCASTGPSGLTGELFFGEGSRLTVL.

Note on this clone: This sample includes further DNA sequences coding for the same CDR3. This CDR3 reads CASSGQMNTEAFF. As DNA, the CDR3 is TGTGCCAGCAGTGGGCAGATGAACACTGAAGCTTTCTTT. This chain connects TRBV2 to TRBJ1-1; no clear D. CDR1 is SNHLY and CDR2 is FYNNEI in the germline V gene. V was clipped by 4 bases and J by 0 bases, with 6 bases between them. CDR3 length: 13 residues.

The V call is TRBV9, the J call TRBJ1-1; maybe TRBD1 (5 bases). Germline V gene sequence: CDR1 SGDLS, CDR2 YYNGEE. V was pared by 4 bases and J by 1 base, with 11 bases between. There are 14 residues in the CDR3. This CDR3 reads CASSPMGGNTEAFF. As DNA, the CDR3 is TGTGCCAGCAGCCCCATGGGGGGGAACACTGAAGCTTTCTTT.

This sequence joins TRBV14 and TRBJ1-1; 9 bases are a match to TRBD1. J lost 5 bases, V lost 1 base, and 11 bases had no gene match. Germline V gene sequence: CDR1 SGHDN, CDR2 FVKESK. The CDR3 extends over 17 amino acids. CDR3 region: CASSQVPGQGWGTEAFF. The CDR3 bases are TGTGCCAGCAGCCAAGTCCCGGGACAGGGATGGGGGACTGAAGCTTTCTTT. The full variable domain, completed using reference TRBV14 and TRBJ1-1, is EAGVTQFPSHSVIEKGQTVTLRCDPISGHDNLYWYRRVMGKEIKFLLHFVKESKQDESGMPNNRFLAERTGGTYSTLKVQPAELEDSGVYFCASSQVPGQGWGTEAFFGQGTRLTVV.

Comment on this clone: The junction departs from germline at one end; a sequencing error may be responsible. The rearrangement uses TRBV18 and TRBJ2-6; 11 positions agree with TRBD1. CDR1 KGHSH and CDR2 LQKENI come from the germline V gene. The length of the CDR3 is 18 residues. CDR3 amino acids: CASSPRTGGISGANVLTF. CDR3 nucleotides: TGTGCTAGCTCCCCTCGGACAGGGGGCATCTCTGGGGCCAACGTCCTGACTTTC.

The chain couples TRBV7-8 to TRBJ1-3; D may be TRBD1 (6 bases). The germline V gene has CDR1 SGHVS and CDR2 FQNEAQ. The V end was cut by 5 bases, the J end by 3 bases, with 17 bases between. The CDR3 extends over 16 amino acids. The CDR3 nucleotides are TGTGCCAGCAGCCTAAGGACAGATCCTCTTGGAAACACCATATATTTT. As protein: CASSLRTDPLGNTIYF.

This clone was detected only a few times. The V call is TRBV2, the J call TRBJ2-7; D possibly corresponds to TRBD2 (7 bases). The CDR3 runs 15 residues. Germline CDR1 and CDR2: SNHLY and FYNNEI. V shed 6 bases and J shed 1 base, with 16 bases lying between them. CDR3 in DNA: TGTGCCAGCAGGAGAGGGGGGACTATTTCCTACGAGCAGTACGTC. Its protein product is CASRRGGTISYEQYV.

The J gene is TRBJ1-5, the V gene TRBV19, with D tentatively TRBD1 (6 bases). The V end was cut by 9 bases, the J end by 1 base, with 16 bases between. CDR3 length: 15 amino acids. From germline, CDR1 is LNHDA and CDR2 SQIVND (reference sequence). Written as DNA, the CDR3 is TGTGCCAGCAGTTCAGGGGCCGTGAGCAATCAGCCCCAGCATTTT. As protein: CASSSGAVSNQPQHF.

V and J are TRBV10-3 and TRBJ2-4; a possible D gene is TRBD2 (6 bases). The CDR3 totals 15 residues. CDR1 ENHRY and CDR2 SYGVKD come from the germline V gene. Trimming left V 4 bases short and J 2 bases short, with 12 bases between. CDR3 residues: CAISVGRGPKNIQYF. As DNA, the CDR3 is TGTGCCATCAGTGTCGGGCGGGGCCCCAAAAACATTCAGTACTTC.

The gene calls are TRBV6-1 and TRBJ2-7; D may be TRBD1 (7 bases). V was pared by 8 bases and J by 2 bases, with 19 bases between. Germline V CDR1 and CDR2: MNHNS, SASEGT. The CDR3 runs 15 residues. DNA for the CDR3: TGTGCCAGCTGGCCTCAGGGGGGCCTGACCTACGAGCAGTACTTC. Translation: CASWPQGGLTYEQYF.

The chain uses TRBV7-8 and TRBJ2-5; D is undetermined. The V end lost 1 base, the J end lost 7 bases, and 7 bases lay between the germline ends. Germline CDR1 reads SGHVS; CDR2 reads FQNEAQ. The CDR3 contains 12 residues. The CDR3 DNA reads as TGTGCCAGCAGCTTAGGGTTAGCGACCCAGTACTTC. This codes for CASSLGLATQYF. Together with reference TRBV7-8 and TRBJ2-5, the CDR3 gives the full variable domain: GAGVSQSPRYKVAKRGQDVALRCDPISGHVSLFWYQQALGQGPEFLTYFQNEAQLDKSGLPSDRFFAERPEGSVSTLKIQRTQQEDSAVYLCASSLGLATQYFGPGTRLLVL.

The chain has TRBV9 and TRBJ1-2; D possibly corresponds to TRBD1 (5 bases). V lost 2 bases, J lost 0 bases, and 11 bases lay in between. The CDR3 is made up of 15 amino acids. Per the germline V gene, CDR1 is SGDLS and CDR2 is YYNGEE. The CDR3 DNA reads TGTGCCAGCAGCGTCGGGGGGGGTTCTAACTATGGCTACACCTTC. Amino acids: CASSVGGGSNYGYTF.

This clone was picked up a small number of times. This chain connects TRBV5-1 to TRBJ2-7; D possibly uses TRBD1 or TRBD2 (7 bases each). The V end was cut by 9 bases, the J end by 0 bases, with 22 bases between. The CDR3 is 16 residues long. Germline values: CDR1 SGHRS, CDR2 YFSETQ. This chain's CDR3 is CATRGGKEESSYEQYV. CDR3 coding DNA: TGCGCCACCAGGGGGGGTAAGGAGGAAAGCTCCTACGAGCAGTACGTC.

In this sample, this clone turned up once. The chain has TRBV9 and TRBJ1-6, with D unclear. Trimming shortened V by 0 bases and J by 7 bases, and 14 bases separated the two germline ends. CDR1 is SGDLS, CDR2 YYNGEE, per germline. CDR3 length: 16 amino acids. CDR3 in amino acids: CASSVDGQPRNSPLHF. CDR3 sequence (DNA): TGTGCCAGCAGCGTAGATGGTCAACCGAGAAATTCACCCCTCCACTTT.